One TCR beta chain is described in this entry. As yet, its antigen is unknown. The entry originates in a study of CD8+ T cells in alopecia areata. Trimming removed 3 bases at V and 0 bases at J, with 9 bases between. The V gene's germline CDR1 is KGHSH and CDR2 LQKENI. This CDR3 contains 14 residues. cDNA reverse transcribed from extracted RNA served as the sequencing template. Repertoires were generated with immunoSEQ multiplex PCR, while TCRdb's copy carries only in-frame clones and drops some. Here the sample spans roughly 280,000 clones, over 45% being singletons. General study results and limits: A single nonresponder leaves the baseline CD8+ expansion link to response uncertain.

Specified treatment: oral pan-JAK inhibitor, 5-10 mg twice daily. V gene TRBV18 combines with J gene TRBJ2-7, with D unresolved. This receptor was identified in a human donor with alopecia areata. Source: CD4+ T cells sorted from blood, taken between weeks 51 and 52, from a patient treated with tofacitinib. CDR3 nucleotides: TGTGCCAGCTCACCTTCGAGTACCTCCTACGAGCAGTACTTC. Amino acids: CASSPSSTSYEQYF.